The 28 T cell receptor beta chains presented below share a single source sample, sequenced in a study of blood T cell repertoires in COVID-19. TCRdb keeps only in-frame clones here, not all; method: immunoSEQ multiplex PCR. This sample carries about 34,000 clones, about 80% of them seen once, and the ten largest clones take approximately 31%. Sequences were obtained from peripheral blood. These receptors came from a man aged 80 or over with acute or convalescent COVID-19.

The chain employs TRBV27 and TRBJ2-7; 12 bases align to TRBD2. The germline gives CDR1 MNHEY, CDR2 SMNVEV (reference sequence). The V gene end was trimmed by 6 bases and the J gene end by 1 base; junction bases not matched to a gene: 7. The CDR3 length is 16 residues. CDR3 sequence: CASRTRTSGVSYEQYF. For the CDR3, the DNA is TGTGCCAGCAGAACCAGGACTAGCGGGGTGTCCTACGAGCAGTACTTC.

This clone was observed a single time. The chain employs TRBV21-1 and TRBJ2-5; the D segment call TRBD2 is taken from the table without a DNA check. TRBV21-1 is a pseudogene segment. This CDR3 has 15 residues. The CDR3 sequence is CASPKLAGEVRTQYF. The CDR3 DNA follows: TGTGCCAGCCCCAAACTAGCGGGGGAAGTGCGGACCCAGTACTTC.

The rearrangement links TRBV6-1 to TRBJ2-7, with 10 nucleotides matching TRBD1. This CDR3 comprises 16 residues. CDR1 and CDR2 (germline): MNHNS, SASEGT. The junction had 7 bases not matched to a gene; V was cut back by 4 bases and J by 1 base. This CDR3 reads CASSGMGQGISYEQYF. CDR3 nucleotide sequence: TGTGCCAGCAGTGGAATGGGACAGGGGATTTCCTACGAGCAGTACTTC.

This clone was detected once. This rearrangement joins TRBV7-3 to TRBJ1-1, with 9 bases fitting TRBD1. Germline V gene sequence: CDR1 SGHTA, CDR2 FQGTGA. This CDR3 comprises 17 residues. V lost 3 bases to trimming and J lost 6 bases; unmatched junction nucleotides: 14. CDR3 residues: CASSFQRTRQGVSEAFF. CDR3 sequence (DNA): TGTGCCAGCAGCTTCCAACGAACCCGACAGGGGGTCTCTGAAGCTTTCTTT.

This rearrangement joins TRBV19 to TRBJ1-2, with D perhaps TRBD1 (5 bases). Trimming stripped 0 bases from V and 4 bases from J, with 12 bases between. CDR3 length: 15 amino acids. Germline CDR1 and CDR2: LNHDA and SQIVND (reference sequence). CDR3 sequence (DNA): TGTGCCAGTAGTATAGATCTCCAGGGAGGCTATGGCTACACCTTC. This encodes CASSIDLQGGYGYTF.

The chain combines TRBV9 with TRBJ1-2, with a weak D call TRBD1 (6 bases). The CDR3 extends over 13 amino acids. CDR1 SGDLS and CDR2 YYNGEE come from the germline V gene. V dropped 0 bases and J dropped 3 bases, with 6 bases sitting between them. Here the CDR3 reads CASSVDRDYGYTF. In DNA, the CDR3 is TGTGCCAGCAGCGTAGACAGGGACTATGGCTACACCTTC.

This CDR3 is CASSKEGLAGENTGELFF. The CDR3 nucleotides are TGTGCCAGCAGCAAAGAGGGACTAGCGGGGGAGAACACCGGGGAGCTGTTTTTT. The chain links TRBV21-1 to TRBJ2-2; the listed D gene, TRBD2, was not tested against the DNA. TRBV21-1 is a pseudogene. The CDR3 length is 18 residues.

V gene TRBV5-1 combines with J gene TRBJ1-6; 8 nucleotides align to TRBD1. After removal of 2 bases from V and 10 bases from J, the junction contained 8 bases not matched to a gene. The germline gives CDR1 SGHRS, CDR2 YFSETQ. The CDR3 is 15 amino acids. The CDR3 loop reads CASSFRQGRGSPLHF. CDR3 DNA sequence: TGCGCCAGCAGCTTCCGACAGGGGCGAGGATCACCCCTCCACTTT. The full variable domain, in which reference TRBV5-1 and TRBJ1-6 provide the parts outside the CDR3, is KAGVTQTPRYLIKTRGQQVTLSCSPISGHRSVSWYQQTPGQGLQFLFEYFSETQRNKGNFPGRFSGRQFSNSRSEMNVSTLELGDSALYLCASSFRQGRGSPLHFGNGTRLTVT.

CDR3 region: CASSQVIGTSGRLAGELFF. CDR3 sequence (DNA): TGTGCCAGCAGCCAAGTAATCGGGACTAGCGGGAGATTGGCCGGGGAGCTGTTTTTT. V is TRBV14 and J is TRBJ2-2; TRBD2 matches 14 bases. Trimming removed 1 base from V and 6 bases from J; junction bases left unmatched: 10. The CDR3 loop spans 19 amino acids. In germline, CDR1 is SGHDN, CDR2 FVKESK.

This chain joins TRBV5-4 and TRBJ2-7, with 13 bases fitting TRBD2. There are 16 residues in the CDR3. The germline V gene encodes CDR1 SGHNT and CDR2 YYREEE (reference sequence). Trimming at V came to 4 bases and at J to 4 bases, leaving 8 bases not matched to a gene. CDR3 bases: TGTGCCAGCAGCCGTGGACTAGCGGGGGTCTTGTACGAGCAGTACTTC. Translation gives CASSRGLAGVLYEQYF. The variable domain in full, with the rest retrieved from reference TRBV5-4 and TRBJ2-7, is ETGVTQSPTHLIKTRGQQVTLRCSSQSGHNTVSWYQQALGQGPQFIFQYYREEENGRGNFPPRFSGLQFPNYSSELNVNALELDDSALYLCASSRGLAGVLYEQYFGPGTRLTVT.

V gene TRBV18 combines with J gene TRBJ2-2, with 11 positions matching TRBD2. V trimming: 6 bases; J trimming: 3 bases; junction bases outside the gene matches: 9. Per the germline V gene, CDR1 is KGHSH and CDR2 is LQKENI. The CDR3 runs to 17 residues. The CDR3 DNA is TGTGCCAGCTCGCCCACTAGCGGGAGCTTCTACACCGGGGAGCTGTTTTTT. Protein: CASSPTSGSFYTGELFF.

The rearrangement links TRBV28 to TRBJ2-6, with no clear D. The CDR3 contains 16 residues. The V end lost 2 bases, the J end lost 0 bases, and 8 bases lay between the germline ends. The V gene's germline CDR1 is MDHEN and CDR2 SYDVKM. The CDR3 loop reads CASSLPLSSGANVLTF. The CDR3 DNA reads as TGTGCCAGCAGTTTACCGTTGTCCTCTGGGGCCAACGTCCTGACTTTC. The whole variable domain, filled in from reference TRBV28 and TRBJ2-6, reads DVKVTQSSRYLVKRTGEKVFLECVQDMDHENMFWYRQDPGLGLRLIYFSYDVKMKEKGDIPEGYSVSREKKERFSLILESASTNQTSMYLCASSLPLSSGANVLTFGAGSRLTVL.

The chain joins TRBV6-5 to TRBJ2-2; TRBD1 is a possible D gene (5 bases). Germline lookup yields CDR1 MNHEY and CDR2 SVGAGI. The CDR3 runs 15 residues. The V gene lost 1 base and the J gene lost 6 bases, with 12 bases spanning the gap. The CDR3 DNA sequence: TGTGCCAGCAGTTACTACGGCAGGGCGGCCGGGGAGCTGTTTTTT. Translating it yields CASSYYGRAAGELFF.

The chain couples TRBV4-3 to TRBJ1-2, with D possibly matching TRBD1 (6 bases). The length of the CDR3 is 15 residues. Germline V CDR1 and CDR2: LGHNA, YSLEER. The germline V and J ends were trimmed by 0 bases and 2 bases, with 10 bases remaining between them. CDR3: CASSQEGGANYGYTF. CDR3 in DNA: TGCGCCAGCAGCCAAGAAGGGGGGGCGAACTATGGCTACACCTTC.

In DNA form, the CDR3 reads TGTGCCAGCAGCTTAAGCGGGACGAACTATGGCTACACCTTC. As protein: CASSLSGTNYGYTF. The chain is built from TRBV7-9 and TRBJ1-2, with D possibly matching TRBD1 (5 bases). The CDR3 loop spans 14 amino acids. V was trimmed by 2 bases and J by 2 bases, leaving 9 bases between them. Germline values: CDR1 SEHNR, CDR2 FQNEAQ (reference sequence).

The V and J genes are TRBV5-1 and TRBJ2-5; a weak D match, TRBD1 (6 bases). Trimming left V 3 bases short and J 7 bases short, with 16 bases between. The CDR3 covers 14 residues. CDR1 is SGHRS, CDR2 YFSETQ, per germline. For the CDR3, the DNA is TGCGCCAGCAGCTCCGATACAGGGAGTACGACCCAGTACTTC. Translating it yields CASSSDTGSTTQYF.

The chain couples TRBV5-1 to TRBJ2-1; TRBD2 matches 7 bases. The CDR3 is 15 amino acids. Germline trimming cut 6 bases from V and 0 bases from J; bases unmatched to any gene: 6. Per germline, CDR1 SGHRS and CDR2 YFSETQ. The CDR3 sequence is CASIAGPNSYNEQFF. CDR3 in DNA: TGCGCCAGCATAGCGGGTCCCAACTCCTACAATGAGCAGTTCTTC.

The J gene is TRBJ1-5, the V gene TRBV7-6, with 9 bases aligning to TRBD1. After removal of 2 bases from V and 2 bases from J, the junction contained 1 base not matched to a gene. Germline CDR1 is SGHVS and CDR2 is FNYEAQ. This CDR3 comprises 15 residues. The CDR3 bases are TGTGCCAGCAGCTTACGGACAGGGGGCAATCAGCCCCAGCATTTT. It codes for CASSLRTGGNQPQHF.

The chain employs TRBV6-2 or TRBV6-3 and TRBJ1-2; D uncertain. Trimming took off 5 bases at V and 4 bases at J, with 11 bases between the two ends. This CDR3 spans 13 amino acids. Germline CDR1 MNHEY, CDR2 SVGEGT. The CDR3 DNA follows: TGTGCCAGCAGTCCAACAGAGACCTATGGCTACACCTTC. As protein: CASSPTETYGYTF.

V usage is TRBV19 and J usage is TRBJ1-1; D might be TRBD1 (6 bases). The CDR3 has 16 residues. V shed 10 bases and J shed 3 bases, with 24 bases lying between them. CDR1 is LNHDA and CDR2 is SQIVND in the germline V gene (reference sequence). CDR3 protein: CATTEGRNRAHTEAFF. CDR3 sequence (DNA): TGTGCCACCACAGAGGGTAGGAACAGGGCCCACACTGAAGCTTTCTTT.

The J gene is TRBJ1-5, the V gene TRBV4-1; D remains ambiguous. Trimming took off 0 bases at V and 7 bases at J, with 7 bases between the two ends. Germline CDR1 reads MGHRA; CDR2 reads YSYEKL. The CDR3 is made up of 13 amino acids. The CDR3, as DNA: TGCGCCAGCAGCCAAGATTCGGGGCAGCCCCAGCATTTT. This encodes CASSQDSGQPQHF.

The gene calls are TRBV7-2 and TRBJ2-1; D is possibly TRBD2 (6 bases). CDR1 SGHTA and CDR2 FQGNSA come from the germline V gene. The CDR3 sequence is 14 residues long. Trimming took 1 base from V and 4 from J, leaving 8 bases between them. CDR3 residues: CASSLGTMYNEQFF. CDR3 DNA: TGTGCCAGCAGCTTAGGGACTATGTACAATGAGCAGTTCTTC.

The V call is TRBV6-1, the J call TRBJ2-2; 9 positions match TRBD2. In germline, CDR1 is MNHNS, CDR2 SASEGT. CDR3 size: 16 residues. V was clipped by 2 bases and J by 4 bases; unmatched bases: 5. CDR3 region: CASSEWFSGGTGELFF. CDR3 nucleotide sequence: TGTGCCAGCAGTGAATGGTTTAGCGGGGGCACCGGGGAGCTGTTTTTT.

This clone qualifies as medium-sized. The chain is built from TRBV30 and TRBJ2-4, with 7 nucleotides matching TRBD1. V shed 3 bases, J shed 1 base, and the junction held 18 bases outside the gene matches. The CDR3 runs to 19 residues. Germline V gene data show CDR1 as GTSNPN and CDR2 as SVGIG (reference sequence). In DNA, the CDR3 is TGTGCCTGGAGCCATCCTGACTGGAAACAGGGGCGGGCCAAAAACATTCAGTACTTC. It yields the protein CAWSHPDWKQGRAKNIQYF.

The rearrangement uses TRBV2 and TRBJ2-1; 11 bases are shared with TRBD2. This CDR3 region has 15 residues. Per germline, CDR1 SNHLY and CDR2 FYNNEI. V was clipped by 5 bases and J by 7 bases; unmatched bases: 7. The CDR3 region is CASSLAGGWGNEQFF. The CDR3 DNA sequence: TGTGCCAGCAGTCTAGCGGGGGGCTGGGGGAATGAGCAGTTCTTC. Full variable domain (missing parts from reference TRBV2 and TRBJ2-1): EPEVTQTPSHQVTQMGQEVILRCVPISNHLYFYWYRQILGQKVEFLVSFYNNEISEKSEIFDDQFSVERPDGSNFTLKIRSTKLEDSAMYFCASSLAGGWGNEQFFGPGTRLTVL.

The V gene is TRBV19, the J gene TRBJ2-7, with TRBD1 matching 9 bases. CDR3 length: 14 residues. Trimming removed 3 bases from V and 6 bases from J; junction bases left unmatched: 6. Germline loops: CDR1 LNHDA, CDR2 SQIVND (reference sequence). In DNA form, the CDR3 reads TGTGCCAGTAGTATCATGTGGGGACAGGGCGAGCAGTACTTC. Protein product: CASSIMWGQGEQYF.

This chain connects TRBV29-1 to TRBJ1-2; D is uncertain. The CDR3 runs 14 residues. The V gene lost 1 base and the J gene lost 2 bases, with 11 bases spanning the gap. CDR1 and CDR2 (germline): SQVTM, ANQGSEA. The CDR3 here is CSVEVSGLNYGYTF. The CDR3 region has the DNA TGCAGCGTTGAAGTTTCAGGTTTGAACTATGGCTACACCTTC.

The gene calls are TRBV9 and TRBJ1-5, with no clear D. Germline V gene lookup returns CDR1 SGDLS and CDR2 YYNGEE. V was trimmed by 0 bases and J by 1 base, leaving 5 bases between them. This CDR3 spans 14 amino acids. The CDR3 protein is CASSVGQSNQPQHF. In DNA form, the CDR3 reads TGTGCCAGCAGCGTAGGGCAGAGCAATCAGCCCCAGCATTTT.